The clone carrying this T cell receptor beta chain has just a few counts. Assay: immunoSEQ multiplex PCR; the TCRdb copy retains only in-frame clones and omits some. This repertoire shows about 200,000 clones, approximately 79% found once; its top ten account for about 5%. There are 18 residues in the CDR3. Trimming took 2 bases from V and 0 from J; bases not matched to a gene: 11. Germline CDR1 LNHDA, CDR2 SQIVND (reference sequence). The entry originates in a study of blood T cell repertoires in COVID-19. This sequence was found in a woman in her sixties with acute COVID-19. Source material: PBMCs or T cells enriched from blood (not recorded which). The chain couples TRBV19 to TRBJ1-1; 8 bases are a match to TRBD1. The CDR3 DNA reads as TGTGCCAGTAGTATACTCCCCAGGGGGCCGTCGGTGAACACTGAAGCTTTCTTT. Its protein is CASSILPRGPSVNTEAFF. Full variable domain (rest looked up from reference TRBV19 and TRBJ1-1): DGGITQSPKYLFRKEGQNVTLSCEQNLNHDAMYWYRQDPGQGLRLIYYSQIVNDFQKGDIAEGYSVSREKKESFPLTVTSAQKNPTAFYLCASSILPRGPSVNTEAFFGQGTRLTVV.